Each of the 20 T cell receptor beta chains below was sequenced from the same sample in a study of blood T cell repertoires in COVID-19. Some clones are missing from TCRdb's copy, which holds only in-frame ones; the method was immunoSEQ multiplex PCR. Among about 190,000 clones listed, around 80% were seen once. Sequencing was carried out using peripheral blood. Every receptor here comes from a woman older than 75 with active or convalescent COVID-19.

This clone was detected only a few times. The V call is TRBV5-1, the J call TRBJ1-4; 8 bases are a match to TRBD1. This CDR3 has 15 amino acids. Trimming took 0 bases from V and 7 from J; bases not matched to a gene: 5. The germline gives CDR1 SGHRS, CDR2 YFSETQ. CDR3 DNA sequence: TGCGCCAGCAGCTTGGCTTCGACAGGGGCTGAAAAACTGTTTTTT. Translated, it gives CASSLASTGAEKLFF.

The genes are TRBV11-2 and TRBJ2-7; D is possibly TRBD1 (5 bases). CDR1 is SGHAT, CDR2 FQNNGV, per germline. V shed 5 bases and J shed 3 bases, with 11 bases lying between them. This CDR3 is built from 13 residues. The CDR3 loop is CASSQGADYEQYF. CDR3 DNA sequence: TGTGCCAGCAGCCAGGGTGCGGACTACGAGCAGTACTTC.

J is TRBJ1-1 and V is TRBV27, with D tentatively TRBD1 (5 bases). The V end was cut by 3 bases, the J end by 6 bases, with 11 bases between. Germline CDR1 MNHEY, CDR2 SMNVEV (reference sequence). CDR3 length: 13 amino acids. The CDR3: CASSFRRGPEAFF. DNA for the CDR3: TGTGCCAGCAGTTTCCGGAGGGGACCTGAAGCTTTCTTT.

The V gene is TRBV3-1 (or the pseudogene TRBV3-2), the J gene TRBJ2-3, with 7 bases fitting TRBD1. CDR3 size: 15 residues. V lost 4 bases to trimming and J lost 3 bases; unmatched junction nucleotides: 7. The germline CDR1 and CDR2 sequences are LGHDT and YNNKEL (reference sequence). For the CDR3, the DNA is TGTGCCAGCAGCCCGACAGGGACCCAGACAGATACGCAGTATTTT. Its translation: CASSPTGTQTDTQYF.

The J gene is TRBJ1-5, the V gene TRBV21-1. TRBV21-1 is a pseudogene locus. CDR3 length: 16 amino acids. The CDR3 loop is CASSSIANPSNQPQHF. CDR3 DNA: TGTGCCAGCAGCAGTATCGCGAACCCTAGCAATCAGCCCCAGCATTTT.

This rearrangement joins TRBV7-9 to TRBJ2-1, with D unclear. Germline V gene lookup returns CDR1 SEHNR and CDR2 FQNEAQ (reference sequence). This CDR3 region has 12 residues. Deletions cut 2 bases from V and 10 bases from J, with 9 bases between. CDR3 loop: CASSLSSREQFF. CDR3 coding DNA: TGTGCCAGCAGCTTAAGTAGTCGGGAGCAGTTCTTC.

The gene calls are TRBV3-1 (or the pseudogene TRBV3-2) and TRBJ2-6; D possibly corresponds to TRBD1 (6 bases). The CDR3 spans 15 residues. The ends were cut back, 5 bases at V and 4 bases at J, with 12 bases in the middle. CDR1 is LGHDT and CDR2 is YNNKEL in the germline V gene (reference sequence). CDR3 in amino acids: CASSSRQEGANVLTF. DNA of the CDR3: TGTGCCAGCAGCTCGCGACAGGAAGGGGCCAACGTCCTGACTTTC.

This clone has just one count. The genes are TRBV7-2 and TRBJ1-2; 7 bases agree with TRBD1. This CDR3 has 14 amino acids. The ends lost 2 bases at V and 4 bases at J; junction bases unmatched: 4. CDR1 is SGHTA, CDR2 FQGNSA, per germline. CDR3 residues: CASSLSTGAYGYTF. The CDR3 nucleotides read TGTGCCAGCAGCTTATCTACAGGGGCCTATGGCTACACCTTC.

V usage is TRBV18 and J usage is TRBJ2-3; 10 positions match TRBD1. This CDR3 has 13 amino acids. CDR1 KGHSH and CDR2 LQKENI come from the germline V gene. Trimming cost V 8 bases and J 7 bases; bases outside gene matches: 6. The CDR3 region has the DNA TGTGCCAGCGGAAGACAGGGGGCGCATACGCAGTATTTT. Its translation is CASGRQGAHTQYF. Drawing the rest from reference TRBV18 and TRBJ2-3, the complete variable domain is NAGVMQNPRHLVRRRGQEARLRCSPMKGHSHVYWYRQLPEEGLKFMVYLQKENIIDESGMPKERFSAEFPKEGPSILRIQQVVRGDSAAYFCASGRQGAHTQYFGPGTRLTVL.

The rearrangement uses TRBV28 and TRBJ1-1, with a tentative D call TRBD1 (5 bases). The CDR3 contains 15 residues. Trimming removed 6 bases at V and 2 bases at J, with 16 bases between. Looked up from germline, CDR1 is MDHEN and CDR2 is SYDVKM. CDR3 in DNA: TGTGCCAGCAGGCCAGGGTGGGCTCGTAACACTGAAGCTTTCTTT. The encoded protein is CASRPGWARNTEAFF.

This clone was seen a handful of times. V and J are TRBV30 and TRBJ1-4; 8 nucleotides agree with TRBD1. Germline CDR1 reads GTSNPN; CDR2 reads SVGIG (reference sequence). CDR3 length equals 11 residues. The CDR3 DNA is TGTGCGACAGGGGTTGATGAAAAACTGTTTTTT. Its protein is CATGVDEKLFF. The full variable domain, with the rest looked up from reference TRBV30 and TRBJ1-4, is SQTIHQWPATLVQPVGSPLSLECTVEGTSNPNLYWYRQAAGRGLQLLFYSVGIGQISSEVPQNLSASRPQDRQFILSSKKLLLSDSGFYLCATGVDEKLFFGSGTQLSVL.

The V call is TRBV19, the J call TRBJ2-7; TRBD1 matches at 10 bases. Germline CDR1 reads LNHDA; CDR2 reads SQIVND (reference sequence). The trim removed 6 bases at V and 3 bases at J, leaving 8 bases unmatched. The CDR3 covers 15 residues. The CDR3 is CASRQDRGRDYEQYF. CDR3 DNA sequence: TGTGCCAGTAGGCAAGACAGGGGGCGCGACTACGAGCAGTACTTC.

This CDR3 reads CASSNLGALSYEQYF. Here the CDR3 DNA reads TGTGCCAGCAGTAACCTAGGGGCGCTTTCCTACGAGCAGTACTTC. This chain uses TRBV3-1 (or the pseudogene TRBV3-2) with TRBJ2-7; D may be TRBD1 (5 bases). Germline CDR1 LGHDT, CDR2 YNNKEL (reference sequence). Trimming took off 6 bases at V and 1 base at J, with 16 bases between the two ends. This CDR3 contains 15 residues.

CDR3 amino acids: CAWGDRGVGNTIYF. CDR3 coding DNA: TGTGCCTGGGGGGACAGGGGGGTTGGAAACACCATATATTTT. The chain has TRBV30 and TRBJ1-3, with 11 bases fitting TRBD1. Losses at the gene ends were 5 bases for V and 3 bases for J; bases not matched to a gene: 3. Per the germline V gene, CDR1 is GTSNPN and CDR2 is SVGIG (reference sequence). This CDR3 contains 14 residues.

V gene TRBV6-6 combines with J gene TRBJ2-5; D unresolved. The CDR3 extends over 16 amino acids. Trimming took 0 bases from V and 5 from J, leaving 16 bases between them. The germline V gene encodes CDR1 MNHNY and CDR2 SVGAGI (reference sequence). This chain's CDR3 is CASSYSFGRSMETQYF. The CDR3 region has the DNA TGTGCCAGCAGTTACTCCTTCGGCAGGTCCATGGAGACCCAGTACTTC.

The J gene is TRBJ2-1, the V gene TRBV6-5, with D perhaps matching TRBD1 (5 bases). From germline, CDR1 is MNHEY and CDR2 SVGAGI. The V end lost 5 bases, the J end lost 0 bases, and 11 bases lay between the germline ends. CDR3 size: 15 residues. DNA of the CDR3: TGTGCCAGCAGTCCGGACAAAAACTCCTACAATGAGCAGTTCTTC. Encoded protein: CASSPDKNSYNEQFF.

A few counts support this clone. This chain connects TRBV4-2 to TRBJ1-3, with D perhaps TRBD1 (5 bases). V lost 2 bases and J 2 bases, leaving 13 bases between the germline ends. The CDR3 length is 16 residues. Germline CDR1 is LGHNA and CDR2 is YNFKEQ. CDR3 in amino acids: CASSQPTAGAGNTIYF. Here the CDR3 DNA reads TGTGCCAGCAGCCAACCGACGGCGGGGGCTGGAAACACCATATATTTT.

J is TRBJ1-4 and V is TRBV9; D ambiguous. Germline CDR1 reads SGDLS; CDR2 reads YYNGEE. Trimming left V 6 bases short and J 12 bases short, with 12 bases between. This CDR3 spans 11 amino acids. Written as DNA, the CDR3 is TGTGCCAGCATCCCGGGGAGGGAACTGTTTTTT. Its protein product is CASIPGRELFF.

The chain couples TRBV15 to TRBJ2-7; possibly TRBD2 for D (5 bases). Trimming stripped 0 bases from V and 4 bases from J, with 13 bases between. The germline gives CDR1 LNHNV, CDR2 YYDKDF (reference sequence). The CDR3 is 15 amino acids. In DNA form, the CDR3 reads TGTGCCACCAGCAGAGATCGTTTTGGAGGATACGAGCAGTACTTC. Its protein product is CATSRDRFGGYEQYF.

This clone was observed a handful of times. The CDR3 nucleotides are TGCGCCAGCAGCCAATCCGCGGGACAGGGGGCTGGGACCCAGTACTTC. It codes for CASSQSAGQGAGTQYF. The chain is built from TRBV4-1 and TRBJ2-5; 12 positions agree with TRBD1. The CDR3 covers 16 residues. V trimming: 2 bases; J trimming: 7 bases; junction bases outside the gene matches: 8. The germline CDR1 and CDR2 sequences are MGHRA and YSYEKL.